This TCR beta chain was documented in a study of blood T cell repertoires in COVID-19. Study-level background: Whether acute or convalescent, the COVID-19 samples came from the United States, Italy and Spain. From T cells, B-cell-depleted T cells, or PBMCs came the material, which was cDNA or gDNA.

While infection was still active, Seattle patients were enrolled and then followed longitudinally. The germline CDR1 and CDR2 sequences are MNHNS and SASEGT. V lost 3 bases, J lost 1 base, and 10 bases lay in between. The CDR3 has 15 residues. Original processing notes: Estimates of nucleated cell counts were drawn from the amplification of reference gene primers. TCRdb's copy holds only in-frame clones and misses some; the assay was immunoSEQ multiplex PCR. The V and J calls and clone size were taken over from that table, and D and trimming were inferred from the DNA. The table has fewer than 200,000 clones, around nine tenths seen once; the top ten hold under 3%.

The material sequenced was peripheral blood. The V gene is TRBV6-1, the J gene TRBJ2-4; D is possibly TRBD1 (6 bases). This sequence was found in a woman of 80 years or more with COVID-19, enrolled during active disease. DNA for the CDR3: TGTGCCAGCAGTGACAGGGGCCTGGCCAAAAACATTCAGTACTTC. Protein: CASSDRGLAKNIQYF.